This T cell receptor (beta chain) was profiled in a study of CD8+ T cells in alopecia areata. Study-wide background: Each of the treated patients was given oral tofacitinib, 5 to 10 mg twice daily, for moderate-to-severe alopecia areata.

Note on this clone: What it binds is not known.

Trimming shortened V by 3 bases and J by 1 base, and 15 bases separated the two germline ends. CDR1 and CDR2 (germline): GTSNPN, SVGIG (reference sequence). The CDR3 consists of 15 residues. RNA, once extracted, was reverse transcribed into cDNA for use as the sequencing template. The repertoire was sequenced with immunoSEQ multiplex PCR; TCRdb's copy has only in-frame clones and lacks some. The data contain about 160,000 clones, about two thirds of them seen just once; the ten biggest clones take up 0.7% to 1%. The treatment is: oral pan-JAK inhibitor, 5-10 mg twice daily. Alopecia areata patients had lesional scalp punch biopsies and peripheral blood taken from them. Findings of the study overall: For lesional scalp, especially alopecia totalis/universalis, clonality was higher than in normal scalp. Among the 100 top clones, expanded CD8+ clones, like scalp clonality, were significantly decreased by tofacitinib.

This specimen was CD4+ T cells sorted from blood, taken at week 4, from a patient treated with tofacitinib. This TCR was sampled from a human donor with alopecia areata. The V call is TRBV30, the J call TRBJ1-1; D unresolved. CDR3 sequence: CAWRSPPARNTEAFF. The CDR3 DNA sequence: TGTGCCTGGAGGTCCCCCCCGGCCCGGAACACTGAAGCTTTCTTT.